This T cell receptor (beta chain) was found in a study of T cells in Graves' hyperthyroidism and ophthalmopathy. Patients aged 18 to 65 had newly diagnosed hyperthyroidism that had lasted under 2 months. Clinical symptoms, serum thyroxine and TRAb, thyroid ultrasound and orbital computed tomography were used for the diagnoses. Study-wide results and caveats: In the blood, most expanded thyroid clonotypes above 0.001 appeared as well.

It was RNA transcripts that yielded the amplified TCR beta CDR3 regions. The primer set for the first-round RT-PCR of the TCR CDR3 was HTBI. Using its own MiXCR run on the multiplex PCR reads, TCRdb lists one record per CDR3 protein. Here the sample spans 530,000 or so distinct CDR3 sequences, about 43% being singletons. Deletions cut 7 bases from V and 2 bases from J, with 21 bases between. Germline CDR1 reads SNHLY; CDR2 reads FYNNEI. The CDR3 covers 17 residues. Of note for this clonotype: What it binds is unknown.

The chain recombines TRBV2 with TRBJ1-5; D is unclear. The receptor comes from a woman aged 18-35 years with Graves' hyperthyroidism. Specimen: peripheral blood or thyroid tissue (not recorded which). The CDR3: CASTQSGLCCGNQPQHF. CDR3 sequence (DNA): TGTGCCAGCACCCAAAGTGGGCTCTGCTGTGGCAATCAGCCCCAGCATTTT.